These 9 T cell receptor beta chains originate from one sample sequenced in a study of OX40 agonist ivuxolimab in advanced cancers. Data came from immunoSEQ multiplex PCR; TCRdb stores just in-frame clones and leaves some out. The repertoire has 58,000 or so clones, over 80% of them found once; the top ten carry about 4.8%. Source: CD4+ or CD8+ T cells sorted from blood, taken in a trial of the OX40 agonist ivuxolimab. These receptors came from an adult with an advanced solid tumor such as melanoma, head and neck, liver or kidney cancer.

Here the CDR3 reads CASSVGGTGAYNEQFF. CDR3 sequence (DNA): TGTGCCAGCAGCGTCGGCGGGACAGGGGCATACAATGAGCAGTTCTTC. V is TRBV9 and J is TRBJ2-1; 10 bases match TRBD1. This CDR3 has 16 amino acids. Per the germline V gene, CDR1 is SGDLS and CDR2 is YYNGEE. The V gene end was trimmed by 2 bases and the J gene end by 4 bases; junction bases not matched to a gene: 6.

The rearrangement uses TRBV5-6 and TRBJ2-3; unclear D gene. The CDR3 covers 13 residues. Trimming stripped 2 bases from V and 4 bases from J, with 8 bases between. Germline V gene data show CDR1 as SGHDT and CDR2 as YYEEEE. CDR3 sequence (DNA): TGTGCCAGCAGCTTTAGTAGGTCAGATACGCAGTATTTT. Amino acid sequence: CASSFSRSDTQYF. Combining the CDR3 with reference TRBV5-6 and TRBJ2-3 gives the whole variable domain DAGVTQSPTHLIKTRGQQVTLRCSPKSGHDTVSWYQQALGQGPQFIFQYYEEEERQRGNFPDRFSGHQFPNYSSELNVNALLLGDSALYLCASSFSRSDTQYFGPGTRLTVL.

The rearrangement links TRBV9 to TRBJ2-1; TRBD2 matches 8 bases. V was clipped by 2 bases and J by 1 base; unmatched bases: 5. The CDR3 extends over 16 amino acids. Looked up from germline, CDR1 is SGDLS and CDR2 is YYNGEE. This chain's CDR3 is CASSVGREVSYNEQFF. CDR3 nucleotides: TGTGCCAGCAGCGTCGGGCGGGAGGTTTCCTACAATGAGCAGTTCTTC.

The J gene is TRBJ1-5, the V gene TRBV2; TRBD1 is a possible D gene (6 bases). The germline V gene encodes CDR1 SNHLY and CDR2 FYNNEI. V lost 7 bases and J lost 6, with 16 bases in between. The CDR3 is 14 residues long. CDR3: CASTPGGAGQPQHF. DNA for the CDR3: TGTGCCAGCACCCCCGGGGGGGCAGGTCAGCCCCAGCATTTT.

The V call is TRBV2, the J call TRBJ1-4; D remains unclear. V lost 7 bases and J lost 0, with 12 bases in between. This CDR3 has 15 residues. Germline V gene sequence: CDR1 SNHLY, CDR2 FYNNEI. Here the CDR3 DNA reads TGTGCCAGCACGCGTAGGGTCGCAACTAATGAAAAACTGTTTTTT. Amino acid sequence: CASTRRVATNEKLFF.

The CDR3 coding sequence is TGCGCCAGCAGCTTGGCCCCGGGGTCCGGACTTTACGAGCAGTACTTC. Its protein product is CASSLAPGSGLYEQYF. The V and J genes are TRBV5-1 and TRBJ2-7, with D possibly being TRBD2 (5 bases). From germline, CDR1 is SGHRS and CDR2 YFSETQ. The CDR3 has 16 residues. Trimming pared 0 bases from V and 4 bases from J, leaving 17 bases between.

The chain uses TRBV5-1 and TRBJ1-1; D unresolved. V was trimmed by 0 bases and J by 0 bases, leaving 9 bases between them. Germline assignment: CDR1 SGHRS and CDR2 YFSETQ. The CDR3 runs 15 residues. The DNA of the CDR3 is TGCGCCAGCAGCTTGGTTCCGGAGATGAACACTGAAGCTTTCTTT. This sequence encodes CASSLVPEMNTEAFF.

This chain uses TRBV19 with TRBJ2-3; D gene uncertain. Trimming stripped 3 bases from V and 0 bases from J, with 4 bases between. Germline values: CDR1 LNHDA, CDR2 SQIVND (reference sequence). This CDR3 contains 13 residues. In DNA form, the CDR3 reads TGTGCCAGTAGTATGGAGAGCACAGATACGCAGTATTTT. Encoded protein: CASSMESTDTQYF.

The V call is TRBV27, the J call TRBJ1-6, with 9 bases matching TRBD1. This CDR3 has 15 residues. CDR1 and CDR2 (germline): MNHEY, SMNVEV (reference sequence). Losses at the gene ends were 5 bases for V and 9 bases for J; bases not matched to a gene: 8. Here the CDR3 reads CASSIGTGISSPLHF. CDR3 DNA: TGTGCCAGCAGTATCGGGACAGGGATTAGTTCACCCCTCCACTTT.